This T cell receptor (beta chain) was retrieved from a study of control samples from healthy donors and cancer patients (dated by TCRdb to between 2020 and 2021). A note on this clone: Its antigen is still unknown. Per-nucleotide qualities are absent, and no much larger clonotype sits a single base away.

V and J are truncated by 0 bases and 3 bases respectively, leaving an intervening sequence of 12 bases. As encoded in the germline V gene, CDR1 is SGHRS while CDR2 is YFSETQ. The CDR3 runs 15 amino acids, cysteine and phenylalanine included. Solely the CDR3 DNA is kept, with 45 bases framed from the first base. The library was made by the immunoSEQ multiplex PCR assay. TCRdb re-hosts the immuneACCESS table, in-frame sequences only. Its copies lack some clones; in the studies checked, an unresolved V gene accounts for under half of them, and the cause for the rest is not known. Recorded for this sample are approximately 100,000 clones; 85% of them occurred a single time. The biggest ten clones account for about 2.1% of the sample.

Sequencing was carried out using blood. The TCR sequence derives from a woman aged 40 to 49 in good health. The rearranged segments are TRBV5-1 and TRBJ1-1; TRBD1 is a possible D gene, resting on 6 matching bases. CDR3 region: CASSLVGQRDTEAFF. The nucleotide sequence is given as TGCGCCAGCAGCTTGGTGGGACAACGAGACACTGAAGCTTTCTTT.